Shown below are 13 T cell receptor beta chains from a single sample sequenced in a study of T cell repertoires in cytomegalovirus infection. The antigens of these receptors remain unknown. MiXCR, run by TCRdb on the reads, gives a single entry per CDR3 protein. The sample holds over 250,000 distinct CDR3 sequences, about 20% seen once. The sequencing here drew on cultured PBMCs, taken from culture after CMV antigen stimulation. These receptors were obtained from a human donor in good health (CMV status not recorded). Some clones in this sample may be carry-over from other donors' samples.

The chain combines TRBV4-3 with TRBJ1-3; D is uncertain. Germline V gene sequence: CDR1 LGHNA, CDR2 YSLEER. Trimming removed 0 bases from V and 5 bases from J, with 14 bases in between. The length of the CDR3 is 16 residues. CDR3 in amino acids: CASSQDPRQTRNTIYF. Here the CDR3 DNA reads TGCGCCAGCAGCCAAGATCCCCGGCAGACCCGAAACACCATATATTTT.

The chain employs TRBV19 and TRBJ1-5; D is possibly TRBD1 (5 bases). Germline CDR1 and CDR2: LNHDA and SQIVND (reference sequence). V lost 6 bases to trimming and J lost 4 bases, with 16 bases between them. This CDR3 is built from 15 residues. The CDR3 coding sequence is TGTGCCAGTAGGCCCCGGGGGGGAGAAAATCAGCCCCAGCATTTT. Translation: CASRPRGGENQPQHF.

About this clonotype itself: This could be a read error, since a much larger clone is one nucleotide away. The rearrangement links TRBV12-3 or TRBV12-4 to TRBJ2-7; 7 bases fit TRBD1. The CDR3 is 13 residues long. V dropped 6 bases and J dropped 3; count of bases not matched to a gene: 5. The CDR3 is CASSRQGYYEQYF. CDR3 nucleotide sequence: TGTGCCAGCAGCCGACAGGGTTACTACGAGCAGTACTTC.

This chain joins TRBV7-6 and TRBJ1-2; weak D call: TRBD1 (6 bases). Germline CDR1 SGHVS, CDR2 FNYEAQ. CDR3 size: 16 residues. Trimming removed 4 bases at V and 2 bases at J, with 17 bases between. CDR3 protein: CASSSLDRLRNYGYTF. The CDR3 nucleotides are TGTGCCAGCAGCTCCCTAGACAGGCTCCGAAACTATGGCTACACCTTC.

The chain is built from TRBV4-1 and TRBJ2-2; TRBD2 aligns across 9 bases. This CDR3 comprises 17 residues. Germline CDR1 MGHRA, CDR2 YSYEKL. The ends lost 8 bases at V and 0 bases at J; junction bases unmatched: 10. CDR3 in amino acids: CASGPTSGDSNTGELFF. The CDR3 nucleotides are TGCGCCAGCGGGCCGACTAGCGGTGACTCGAACACCGGGGAGCTGTTTTTT.

This clonotype was recorded a few times. The V gene is TRBV5-6, the J gene TRBJ2-4; the D is unclear. This CDR3 contains 12 residues. Germline V gives CDR1 SGHDT, CDR2 YYEEEE. V was pared by 0 bases and J by 5 bases, with 3 bases between. CDR3 residues: CASSLAENIQYF. CDR3 nucleotide sequence: TGTGCCAGCAGCTTGGCGGAAAACATTCAGTACTTC.

This chain links TRBV24-1 with TRBJ2-1; 11 bases are shared with TRBD1. V lost 4 bases to trimming and J lost 4 bases; unmatched junction nucleotides: 5. Germline values: CDR1 KGHDR, CDR2 SFDVKD. The CDR3 has 16 residues. CDR3: CATSDPGQGAYNEQFF. The CDR3 DNA reads TGTGCCACCAGTGACCCTGGACAGGGGGCGTACAATGAGCAGTTCTTC.

This clonotype was seen more than once but under ten times. The rearrangement uses TRBV5-4 and TRBJ2-2, with D perhaps assigned TRBD1 or TRBD2 (5 bases each). Germline CDR1 is SGHNT and CDR2 is YYREEE (reference sequence). The CDR3 is 14 residues long. V was pared by 5 bases and J by 6 bases, with 14 bases between. Here the CDR3 reads CASRARDPPGELFF. The CDR3 DNA is TGTGCCAGCAGAGCTAGGGACCCACCCGGGGAGCTGTTTTTT.

The V and J genes are TRBV4-3 and TRBJ2-3; D tentatively fits TRBD1 or TRBD2 (6 bases each). CDR1 is LGHNA, CDR2 YSLEER, per germline. V was clipped by 0 bases and J by 4 bases, with 11 bases between them. The CDR3 covers 15 residues. In nucleotides, the CDR3 is TGCGCCAGCAGCCAAGATGGGGGGCAGTCAGATACGCAGTATTTT. Encoded protein: CASSQDGGQSDTQYF.

This clonotype was seen many times. The rearrangement joins TRBV7-2 to TRBJ2-5, with TRBD1 matching 8 bases. CDR1 and CDR2 from the germline V gene are SGHTA and FQGNSA. CDR3 length: 16 amino acids. J lost 5 bases, V lost 4 bases, and 12 bases had no gene match. The CDR3 reads CASSWLGRGRMETQYF. CDR3 DNA: TGTGCCAGCAGCTGGCTGGGCAGGGGGCGCATGGAGACCCAGTACTTC.

In its sample, this clonotype was seen once. The rearrangement uses TRBV18 and TRBJ1-2; 7 nucleotides line up with TRBD1. The CDR3 runs to 13 residues. J gave up 5 bases and V 6 bases, and 6 bases lay outside the gene matches. The germline V gene has CDR1 KGHSH and CDR2 LQKENI. CDR3 DNA: TGTGCCAGCTCGGCGGGACAGCTTTATGGCTACACCTTC. This gives the protein CASSAGQLYGYTF. Full variable domain (rest looked up from reference TRBV18 and TRBJ1-2): NAGVMQNPRHLVRRRGQEARLRCSPMKGHSHVYWYRQLPEEGLKFMVYLQKENIIDESGMPKERFSAEFPKEGPSILRIQQVVRGDSAAYFCASSAGQLYGYTFGSGTRLTVV.

This clonotype has only a few counts. The J gene is TRBJ2-3, the V gene TRBV28, with D perhaps matching TRBD2 (7 bases). CDR1 is MDHEN and CDR2 is SYDVKM in the germline V gene. V was cut by 5 bases and J by 2 bases, with 26 bases left in between. The CDR3 totals 19 residues. CDR3 in DNA: TGTGCCAGCAGTGGAGGGGGACTACCAAAACCCCCGCCCACAGATACGCAGTATTTT. Translating gives CASSGGGLPKPPPTDTQYF.

This clonotype was recorded many times. V usage is TRBV7-2 and J usage is TRBJ1-5, with a weak D call TRBD1 (6 bases). This CDR3 comprises 15 residues. Germline assignment: CDR1 SGHTA and CDR2 FQGNSA. V lost 4 bases to trimming and J lost 3 bases, with 13 bases between them. The CDR3 here is CASSSYRVLNQPQHF. CDR3 nucleotides: TGTGCCAGCAGCTCATACAGGGTCCTCAATCAGCCCCAGCATTTT.